This TCR beta chain was recorded in a study of T cell responses to AZD1222 COVID-19 vaccine (dated by TCRdb to the early 2020s). At the level of the whole study: AZD1222 recipients whose second dose came at about 4 weeks and those whose second dose came at about 12 weeks were combined into one group, since spike-specific TCR depth and breadth did not differ between the two schedules. TCR sequencing was performed for 233 trial participants, of whom around 200 were given two doses of AZD1222 and around 25 were given two doses of MenACWY control vaccine. Enrollment into the trials was organized by age into subgroups of 18-55, 56-69 and 70-plus years, and those subgroups contained roughly 150, 30 and 60 TCR-sequenced participants, respectively. Paper-wide results and their limitations: Conclusions about previously exposed vaccinees are limited, since just 6 or 7 AZD1222 recipients were seropositive for SARS-CoV-2 at baseline. Participants were mostly white British, with more females than males. The authors suggested clonal diversity may have been underestimated. Vaccine-associated CD4 TCRs spanned the whole spike protein, with dominant responses in regions 160-218 and 743-854. No day 14 peak-response samples were available, so repertoires were characterized only after the peak T cell response. Reportedly, almost half of the unique spike-specific TCRs recognized epitopes lying outside the regions that are mutated in the B.1.351 and B.1.1.7 variants. After two AZD1222 doses, spike-specific TCR breadth and depth were significantly higher than at day 0 and than in MenACWY recipients. The 56-69-year group was small, and its depth increase did not reach significance, likely because of low power.

The CDR3 regions of human TCRbeta chains were analyzed by immunosequencing. On the authors' methods: Repertoire TCRs were checked for matches against a reference library of SARS-CoV-2-specific TCRs that had been generated using the MIRA antigen-specificity platform. Breadth was defined as the fraction of unique TCRs that were SARS-CoV-2-associated, and depth was defined as the fraction of total T cells that were SARS-CoV-2-associated. Each spike-specific TCR was assigned to its reactive spike region and to a CD4 or CD8 class using the MIRA data. Log10-transformed breadth and depth values were compared by one-way ANOVA with Sidak's multiple comparisons tests. TCRdb retrieved this table from immuneACCESS and kept in-frame rearrangements only. Not all clones are present; in checked studies, unresolved V genes account for under half, and no reason is known for the remainder. V, J and clone size are taken as reported in that table, and D and trimming were inferred from the DNA itself. Within this sample are around 120,000 clones, with over 75% of them counted one time only. Of the sample, 2.8% falls within the top ten clones.

What this sample's time point label stands for: baseline before first vaccination. Samples from vaccinated people were obtained from the UK trials COV001 and COV002, which included a single-blind randomized controlled phase 2/3 trial of AZD1222 (ChAdOx1 nCoV-19) in healthy adults. Trial participant PBMC samples were collected at day 0 and day 28 after the second dose for TCRbeta chain sequencing. A word on this clone: No antigen is known for it. Per-base quality was not reported, and no clone a single base away is much larger than it.

From the cysteine up to the phenylalanine, the CDR3 has a length of 16 residues. Only the CDR3 portion is preserved as DNA: 48 bases, with reading frame beginning at the first base. Trimming accounts for 2 bases at V and 2 bases at J, while the number of junction bases matched to no gene is 7. Via the germline V gene, CDR1 is MNHEY and CDR2 SVGAGI. This receptor was identified in an adult in good health. Here the chain combines TRBV6-5 and TRBJ2-7; 9 middle bases align to TRBD2. Here the sequenced sample was peripheral blood, taken on day 0 of AZD1222 vaccination. The encoded CDR3 is CASSYTPSGIPYEQYF. The nucleotide sequence reads TGTGCCAGCAGTTACACTCCTAGCGGGATCCCCTACGAGCAGTACTTC.